These 17 T cell receptor beta chains were sequenced from one sample in a study of Graves' ophthalmopathy and Graves' hyperthyroidism. RNA transcripts yielded amplified TCR beta CDR3 regions. A first-round RT-PCR used HTBI primers, followed by a second-round multiplex PCR. TCRdb itself ran the multiplex PCR reads through MiXCR, one entry per CDR3 protein. The sample holds 600,000 to 650,000 distinct CDR3 sequences, 22% seen once. Sequences were obtained from peripheral blood. The receptors here all came from a young woman with stable Graves' hyperthyroidism. Some clones in this sample may be carry-over from other donors' samples.

This clonotype turned up a few times. The CDR3 DNA is TGTGCCAGCAGCTTGGAGGGGAGGGGGATGGGTACTGAAGCTTTCTTT. Amino acid sequence: CASSLEGRGMGTEAFF. The V gene is TRBV11-1, the J gene TRBJ1-1, with a possible D match to TRBD1 (6 bases). Germline CDR1 reads SGHAT; CDR2 reads FQDESV (reference sequence). V lost 3 bases, J lost 5 bases, and 19 bases lay in between. CDR3 length: 16 residues.

Many counts were recorded for this clonotype. This rearrangement joins TRBV2 to TRBJ2-2; possibly TRBD2 for D (5 bases). CDR1 and CDR2 from the germline V gene are SNHLY and FYNNEI. Trimming pared 5 bases from V and 6 bases from J, leaving 10 bases between. CDR3 length equals 13 residues. CDR3 loop: CASSSTRSGELFF. The CDR3, as DNA: TGTGCCAGCAGTTCCACTAGATCCGGGGAGCTGTTTTTT. Full variable domain (missing parts from reference TRBV2 and TRBJ2-2): EPEVTQTPSHQVTQMGQEVILRCVPISNHLYFYWYRQILGQKVEFLVSFYNNEISEKSEIFDDQFSVERPDGSNFTLKIRSTKLEDSAMYFCASSSTRSGELFFGEGSRLTVL.

This clonotype appeared many times. The rearrangement joins TRBV12-3 or TRBV12-4 to TRBJ1-3; D ambiguous. The CDR3 sequence is 14 residues long. Trimming removed 6 bases from V and 0 bases from J, with 9 bases in between. The CDR3 spells CASSLRVSGNTIYF. DNA of the CDR3: TGTGCCAGCAGCTTGAGGGTCTCTGGAAACACCATATATTTT.

This clonotype was picked up many times. This chain uses TRBV24-1 with TRBJ2-1; D perhaps matches TRBD1 (5 bases). The CDR3 is 13 residues long. The V end was cut by 3 bases, the J end by 3 bases, with 5 bases between. From germline, CDR1 is KGHDR and CDR2 SFDVKD. CDR3 residues: CATSDDSYNEQFF. CDR3 nucleotide sequence: TGTGCCACCAGTGATGACAGCTACAATGAGCAGTTCTTC.

This clonotype was recorded many times. The rearrangement uses TRBV5-4 and TRBJ1-2; 10 bases line up with TRBD1. V dropped 1 base and J dropped 4; count of bases not matched to a gene: 10. Per the germline V gene, CDR1 is SGHNT and CDR2 is YYREEE (reference sequence). CDR3 length equals 17 residues. CDR3: CASSLPEDRGISYGYTF. DNA for the CDR3: TGTGCCAGCAGCTTGCCGGAGGACAGGGGGATTTCCTATGGCTACACCTTC.

This clonotype came up many times. The chain couples TRBV6-1 to TRBJ2-5; TRBD1 matches 9 bases. Unmatched junction bases numbered 13, after V lost 4 bases and J lost 4 bases. Germline V gene lookup returns CDR1 MNHNS and CDR2 SASEGT. The CDR3 has 17 residues. Here the CDR3 DNA reads TGTGCCAGCAGTGCCCAACAGGGGGCGAGAACGGGAGAGACCCAGTACTTC. Translating gives CASSAQQGARTGETQYF.

This clonotype was observed a handful of times. V gene TRBV27 combines with J gene TRBJ1-3, with 12 bases identical to TRBD1. The CDR3 has 19 residues. Germline values: CDR1 MNHEY, CDR2 SMNVEV (reference sequence). V was pared by 0 bases and J by 0 bases, with 6 bases of the junction left unmatched. CDR3 nucleotides: TGTGCCAGCAGTTTATCCGGGACAGGGGGCCGGTACTCTGGAAACACCATATATTTT. It yields the protein CASSLSGTGGRYSGNTIYF.

In its sample, this clonotype was seen many times. This sequence joins TRBV9 and TRBJ1-1; 10 positions agree with TRBD1. The length of the CDR3 is 14 residues. Germline V gene data show CDR1 as SGDLS and CDR2 as YYNGEE. V lost 4 bases, J lost 5 bases, and 5 bases stayed unmatched. CDR3 DNA sequence: TGTGCCAGCAGCCCAGGGACAGGGGAAACTGAAGCTTTCTTT. Amino acids: CASSPGTGETEAFF.

This clonotype was seen repeatedly, ten times or more. The chain uses TRBV19 and TRBJ2-7; TRBD1 matches at 10 bases. The CDR3 sequence is 15 residues long. Germline loops: CDR1 LNHDA, CDR2 SQIVND (reference sequence). The J segment lost 5 bases and the V segment lost 5 bases, leaving 9 bases of the junction unmatched. The CDR3 nucleotides are TGTGCCAGTAGTTCCCCCGACAGGGGGCTGAACGAGCAGTACTTC. This encodes CASSSPDRGLNEQYF.

This clonotype showed up many times. V usage is TRBV7-2 and J usage is TRBJ2-5, with D perhaps matching TRBD1 or TRBD2 (7 bases each). V was clipped by 2 bases and J by 4 bases, with 14 bases between them. The CDR3 is 15 amino acids. CDR1 and CDR2 from the germline V gene are SGHTA and FQGNSA. The CDR3 DNA reads as TGTGCCAGCAGCTTATCAGGGGGGGCGAGAGAGACCCAGTACTTC. Its protein product is CASSLSGGARETQYF.

This clonotype has just a few counts. This chain joins TRBV7-8 and TRBJ1-4; TRBD1 matches at 12 bases. Germline trimming cut 4 bases from V and 8 bases from J; bases unmatched to any gene: 11. Germline values: CDR1 SGHVS, CDR2 FQNEAQ. The CDR3 loop spans 17 amino acids. CDR3 region: CASSSPGTGGVFEKLFF. CDR3 nucleotide sequence: TGTGCCAGCAGCTCGCCCGGGACAGGGGGCGTTTTCGAAAAACTGTTTTTT.

This clonotype was seen ten or more times. The V and J genes are TRBV6-4 and TRBJ2-5; possible D gene TRBD1, 5 bases. V was shortened by 6 bases and J by 2 bases, with 10 bases between the two germline ends. The CDR3 loop spans 13 amino acids. Germline CDR1 reads MRHNA; CDR2 reads SNTAGT. The CDR3 sequence: CASSRRQQETQYF. In nucleotides, the CDR3 is TGTGCCAGCAGCAGGCGACAGCAAGAGACCCAGTACTTC.

The sample holds a few counts of this clonotype. The chain carries TRBV15 and TRBJ1-1; D not resolved. V lost 6 bases and J lost 4, with 12 bases in between. The CDR3 has 13 residues. Germline CDR1 reads LNHNV; CDR2 reads YYDKDF (reference sequence). The CDR3 DNA reads TGTGCCACCAGTCATCGGCATTTCACTGAAGCTTTCTTT. Its translation: CATSHRHFTEAFF.

This clonotype has a count of ten or more. The V and J genes are TRBV12-3 or TRBV12-4 and TRBJ1-5, with D perhaps matching TRBD1 (5 bases). This CDR3 contains 14 residues. V lost 5 bases and J lost 5, with 13 bases in between. CDR3: CASSGTDWDQPQHF. The CDR3 bases are TGTGCCAGCAGTGGGACGGACTGGGATCAGCCCCAGCATTTT.

As for this clonotype: Being one base from a much bigger clone, this may be a read error. The final CDR3 position lacks the conserved phenylalanine or tryptophan, pointing to a likely read error. The V and J genes are TRBV2 and TRBJ1-2; 7 bases are shared with TRBD1. Germline lookup yields CDR1 SNHLY and CDR2 FYNNEI. The CDR3 spans 13 residues. With V trimmed by 7 bases and J by 7 bases, 9 bases remained unmatched. CDR3 DNA sequence: TGTGCCAGCAACCCGACAGGGAGTCGTGGCTACACCTTG. Translated, it gives CASNPTGSRGYTL.

This chain uses TRBV12-5 with TRBJ1-4; D ambiguous. V lost 0 bases, J lost 7 bases, and 18 bases lay in between. The CDR3 contains 17 residues. Looked up from germline, CDR1 is LGHNT and CDR2 is FRNRAP. This chain's CDR3 is CASGLVHGGVSGEKLFF. The CDR3 DNA follows: TGTGCTAGTGGTTTGGTACATGGCGGCGTCTCGGGTGAAAAACTGTTTTTT.

V gene TRBV2 combines with J gene TRBJ2-5, with D possibly TRBD1 on 6 matching bases. The V and J ends lost 4 bases and 5 bases respectively, with 11 bases between them. The CDR3 extends over 13 amino acids. CDR1 is SNHLY and CDR2 is FYNNEI in the germline V gene. CDR3 loop: CASSVLGGETQYF. CDR3 nucleotide sequence: TGTGCCAGCAGTGTGCTAGGGGGTGAGACCCAGTACTTC.